This TCR beta chain was recovered during a study of early T cells in non-severe SARS-CoV-2 infection. This clonotype has a handful of counts. TCRdb fed the 5' RACE reads into MiXCR, producing one record per CDR3 protein. The repertoire holds about 61,000 distinct CDR3 sequences, with around 12% as singletons. Germline lookup yields CDR1 SGHAT and CDR2 FQNNGV. The V gene lost 4 bases and the J gene lost 2 bases, with 15 bases spanning the gap. This CDR3 comprises 16 residues. The sequence was collected from an adult who was a healthcare worker with PCR-confirmed SARS-CoV-2 infection or an uninfected control (not recorded which). The donor label of this sample is uncertain. Sequenced here: whole blood, sampled at baseline. The rearrangement links TRBV11-2 to TRBJ2-1; perhaps TRBD2 as D (7 bases). DNA of the CDR3: TGTGCCAGCAGCTCCCTGCGGGGGCCCCCCTACAATGAGCAGTTCTTC. Translated, it gives CASSSLRGPPYNEQFF.